The 7 T cell receptor beta chains in this list originate from one sample, sequenced in a study of blood T cell repertoires in COVID-19. TCRdb keeps only in-frame clones here, not all; method: immunoSEQ multiplex PCR. There are fewer than 200,000 clones in the sample; 80% to 90% occur only once, and roughly 9.6% lies in the top ten. Sequencing input: peripheral blood. The receptors come from a woman aged 35 to 49 with COVID-19, enrolled during active disease.

The V call is TRBV10-2, the J call TRBJ1-2; D is ambiguous. The V end lost 2 bases, the J end lost 0 bases, and 10 bases lay between the germline ends. The length of the CDR3 is 15 residues. Germline assignment: CDR1 WSHSY and CDR2 SAAADI. The CDR3: CASSESGLPNYGYTF. Written as DNA, the CDR3 is TGCGCCAGCAGTGAGAGCGGACTCCCTAACTATGGCTACACCTTC.

This clone has only one observation. The chain employs TRBV6-5 and TRBJ1-5, with 8 bases that match TRBD1. The germline V gene has CDR1 MNHEY and CDR2 SVGAGI. The V gene end was trimmed by 6 bases and the J gene end by 6 bases; junction bases not matched to a gene: 10. The CDR3 extends over 15 amino acids. The CDR3 protein is CASRPSQGAGQPQHF. DNA of the CDR3: TGTGCCAGCAGACCCAGTCAGGGGGCGGGTCAGCCCCAGCATTTT.

This clone appeared a single time. At one end the junction does not follow the germline gene, possibly because of a read error. V is TRBV12-3 or TRBV12-4 and J is TRBJ2-7; 7 positions match TRBD2. The length of the CDR3 is 13 residues. The CDR3, as DNA: TGTGCCAGCAGTTTAAGGGCGCGGGAGAGGAGGGTATTC. As protein: CASSLRARERRVF.

V and J are TRBV28 and TRBJ1-6, with TRBD1 matching 9 bases. V was clipped by 3 bases and J by 4 bases; unmatched bases: 4. CDR1 is MDHEN, CDR2 SYDVKM, per germline. This CDR3 has 16 amino acids. The CDR3 DNA is TGTGCCAGCAGTTTGGGACAGGGAAGGTATAATTCACCCCTCCACTTT. It specifies CASSLGQGRYNSPLHF.

The rearrangement joins TRBV10-1 to TRBJ2-1; D unclear. Trimming took 0 bases from V and 7 from J, leaving 4 bases between them. The CDR3 is 12 amino acids. Germline CDR1 WNHNN, CDR2 SYGVQD (reference sequence). CDR3 bases: TGCGCCAGCAGTGAGTCGGAGAATGAGCAGTTCTTC. This gives the protein CASSESENEQFF.

The chain has TRBV12-3 or TRBV12-4 and TRBJ1-2; D gene ambiguous. Trimming left V 8 bases short and J 4 bases short, with 11 bases between. This CDR3 contains 12 residues. CDR3: CASLGLFYGYTF. CDR3 DNA: TGTGCCAGCTTAGGACTCTTCTATGGCTACACCTTC.

This clone has just a few counts. The chain has TRBV12-5 and TRBJ2-5; tentatively, D is TRBD2 (6 bases). V lost 6 bases and J lost 7, with 18 bases in between. The CDR3 is made up of 14 amino acids. The V gene's germline CDR1 is LGHNT and CDR2 FRNRAP. The CDR3 protein is CASGRGDSRGTQYF. The CDR3 nucleotides are TGTGCTAGTGGACGCGGGGACTCGAGGGGGACCCAGTACTTC.